This is a list of T cell receptor beta chains from one sample in a study of shared clonotypes between healthy human individuals. Sequenced by immunoSEQ multiplex PCR; TCRdb stores in-frame clones only, minus some. Of 2 million to 3 million clones detected, more than 80% appear once; the ten largest clones hold roughly 0.13%. Input material: naive CD4+ T cells sorted from blood. The source is a man between 18 and 35 years old in good health. Each CDR3 is given without its conserved first and last residue. Each record gives: J gene, V gene, CDR3 protein.

TRBJ2-7,TRBV5-1,ASSSPRDSYEQY
TRBJ1-2,TRBV2,ASSEETGNGYT
TRBJ1-2,TRBV6-6,ASLAGNYGYT
TRBJ2-5,TRBV6-1,ASSELGGRLGRETQY
TRBJ2-5,TRBV5-6,ASARPGQTDLGGKTQY
TRBJ1-6,TRBV5-1,ASSPDRVVNSPLH
TRBJ1-5,TRBV2,ASSDEGLGQPQH
TRBJ2-7,TRBV6-6,ASSYPRDRGHEQY
TRBJ1-2,TRBV5-1,ASSRDGIYGYT
TRBJ2-2,TRBV7-6,ASSPLPGLAGGYTGELF
TRBJ2-7,TRBV15,ATSPNTGPVYEQY
TRBJ2-5,TRBV7-8,ASSSLLDFQETQY
TRBJ1-4,TRBV28,ASSTPTGGGEKLF
TRBJ1-6,TRBV5-1,ASSALHVGGGYNSPLH
TRBJ1-4,TRBV10-3,AIRATENEKLF
TRBJ2-7,TRBV5-1,ASSLAASGSYEQY
TRBJ2-7,TRBV6-5,ASSLPGTLSYEQY
TRBJ2-6,TRBV12-5,ASGLVVRGASPLSGANVLT
TRBJ2-6,TRBV25-1,ASSPVSGANVLT
TRBJ1-1,TRBV7-2,ASSFWGAAEAF
TRBJ1-1,TRBV18,ASSSLPGTGVYEAF
TRBJ2-1,TRBV19,ASSRASGNPYNEQF
TRBJ2-5,TRBV2,ASSEAVAGKETQY
TRBJ2-2,TRBV6-6,ASSSNTGELF
TRBJ2-7,TRBV7-2,ASSPMILAGGAYEQY
TRBJ1-6,TRBV18,ASSPKSEVRSYNSPLH